Shown below are 10 T cell receptor beta chains from a single sample sequenced in a study of regulatory T cells in long-lasting Graves disease. The time point was: persistent/refractory GD, antithyroid drugs over 5 years with positive TRAb. The TCR library was made from RNA that had been extracted from PBMCs in TRIzol. For TCR beta, libraries came from iRepertoire HTBI primers and Arm-PCR of CDR3 regions. TCRdb re-analysed the multiplex PCR reads in MiXCR, keeping a single row per CDR3 protein. Among almost 350,000 distinct CDR3 sequences listed, around a fifth were seen once. The specimen was peripheral blood mononuclear cells (PBMCs), collected when the disease was refractory, from a patient treated with antithyroid drugs. These receptors came from a female donor with Graves disease.

V and J are TRBV5-1 and TRBJ2-2; D not certain. V lost 5 bases to trimming and J lost 0 bases, with 11 bases between them. Germline V lookup: CDR1 SGHRS, CDR2 YFSETQ. The CDR3 covers 15 residues. CDR3 protein: CASSPQSSNTGELFF. CDR3 bases: TGCGCCAGCAGTCCCCAATCTTCGAACACCGGGGAGCTGTTTTTT.

This clonotype has just a few counts. This chain connects TRBV7-8 to TRBJ2-7, with TRBD2 identical over 7 bases. Germline V gene data show CDR1 as SGHVS and CDR2 as FQNEAQ. CDR3 length: 14 residues. The V gene end was trimmed by 2 bases and the J gene end by 4 bases; junction bases not matched to a gene: 5. The CDR3: CASSLTRERYEQYF. CDR3 sequence (DNA): TGTGCCAGCAGCTTAACGCGGGAGAGGTACGAGCAGTACTTC.

The genes are TRBV4-1 and TRBJ1-5; D may be TRBD1 (5 bases). Between the trimmed V and J ends, which lost 10 bases and 0 bases, there was a span of 13 bases. This CDR3 comprises 14 residues. Per germline, CDR1 MGHRA and CDR2 YSYEKL. The CDR3 DNA is TGCGCCACAGGCAGGGACTATAGCAATCAGCCCCAGCATTTT. As protein: CATGRDYSNQPQHF.

This clonotype has ten or more counts. The chain has TRBV7-2 and TRBJ2-7; D is perhaps TRBD1 (6 bases). The V and J ends lost 4 bases and 1 base respectively, with 8 bases between them. This CDR3 has 13 residues. Germline CDR1 is SGHTA and CDR2 is FQGNSA. The CDR3 region is CASSWGQSYEQYF. Here the CDR3 DNA reads TGTGCCAGCAGCTGGGGACAATCCTACGAGCAGTACTTC.

J is TRBJ1-1 and V is TRBV6-2 or TRBV6-3; possibly TRBD1 for D (5 bases). Germline-derived CDR1 and CDR2 are MNHEY and SVGEGT. V lost 7 bases and J lost 3, with 18 bases in between. The CDR3 sequence is 15 residues long. CDR3 sequence (DNA): TGTGCCAGCACCTATGGCCGGGGGGGTTACACTGAAGCTTTCTTT. Its protein product is CASTYGRGGYTEAFF.

V is TRBV7-9 and J is TRBJ2-5, with D possibly matching TRBD2 (5 bases). Germline V CDR1 and CDR2: SEHNR, FQNEAQ (reference sequence). The CDR3 loop spans 16 amino acids. The V end was cut by 4 bases, the J end by 2 bases, with 17 bases between. CDR3 bases: TGTGCCAGCAGCTCAAGCCTAGCAGGACCGCAAGAGACCCAGTACTTC. Its translation is CASSSSLAGPQETQYF.

The chain links TRBV14 to TRBJ2-7, with 10 bases aligning to TRBD2. The CDR3 consists of 13 residues. CDR1 SGHDN and CDR2 FVKESK come from the germline V gene. Germline trimming cut 4 bases from V and 9 bases from J; bases unmatched to any gene: 6. CDR3 region: CASSPSGSYRQYF. CDR3 sequence (DNA): TGTGCCAGCAGCCCTAGCGGGAGCTATAGGCAGTACTTC.

V gene TRBV27 combines with J gene TRBJ2-7; no definite D call. V lost 4 bases, J lost 2 bases, and 30 bases lay in between. The CDR3 is 20 amino acids. The germline CDR1 and CDR2 sequences are MNHEY and SMNVEV (reference sequence). CDR3 in amino acids: CASSSPLRTNPRAKTYEQYF. CDR3 DNA sequence: TGTGCCAGCAGTTCCCCCCTCCGAACAAATCCAAGGGCCAAAACCTACGAGCAGTACTTC.

The rearrangement links TRBV6-1 to TRBJ2-7; D possibly corresponds to TRBD1 (6 bases). The V end was cut by 2 bases, the J end by 5 bases, with 16 bases between. Germline loops: CDR1 MNHNS, CDR2 SASEGT. CDR3 length: 15 residues. The CDR3 protein is CASSESHRDTDEQYF. Here the CDR3 DNA reads TGTGCCAGCAGTGAATCCCACAGGGATACGGACGAGCAGTACTTC.

This clonotype occurred a few times. The chain has TRBV10-3 and TRBJ1-5; TRBD1 aligns across 7 bases. Per germline, CDR1 ENHRY and CDR2 SYGVKD. This CDR3 has 14 residues. Trimming cost V 2 bases and J 7 bases; bases outside gene matches: 5. CDR3 residues: CAISETTGVQPQHF. The CDR3 bases are TGTGCCATCAGTGAGACCACAGGGGTCCAGCCCCAGCATTTT.